The rows below give T cell receptor beta chains drawn from one sample of a study of Tregs in tolerant kidney transplant recipients. Only in-frame clones appear in the TCRdb table, and some are missing; sequencing was by immunoSEQ multiplex PCR. Of roughly 49,000 clones in the sample, about 90% were seen once. The material sequenced was Tregs from blood. The receptors shown here come from a human donor in good health. The CDR3 runs from the conserved cysteine through the conserved F or W. Each record gives: D gene, V gene, J gene, CDR3 protein, CDR3 DNA. D genes are given only for firm matches.

>TRBD1|TRBV19|TRBJ1-5
CASTGTANQPQHF
TGTGCCAGTACCGGGACAGCAAATCAGCCCCAGCATTTT
>-|TRBV5-1|TRBJ2-7
CASSFSGGTYEQYF
TGCGCCAGCAGCTTTTCAGGGGGGACCTACGAGCAGTACTTC
>-|TRBV2|TRBJ1-4
CASSERPAATNEKLFF
TGTGCCAGCAGTGAAAGACCAGCCGCAACTAATGAAAAACTGTTTTTT
>-|TRBV2|TRBJ1-2
CASSYGGYGYTF
TGTGCCAGCAGCTATGGGGGCTATGGCTACACCTTC
>-|TRBV10-1|TRBJ2-1
CASSESIQGHNEQFF
TGCGCCAGCAGTGAGTCGATTCAGGGACACAATGAGCAGTTCTTC
>-|TRBV18|TRBJ2-2
CASSDSHGELFF
TGTGCCAGCTCAGACTCACACGGGGAGCTGTTTTTT
>TRBD2|TRBV13|TRBJ2-3
CASSPVAGGTAQYF
TGTGCCAGCAGCCCTGTCGCGGGGGGGACCGCGCAGTATTTT
>-|TRBV29-1|TRBJ1-4
CSVEVLGRGGEKLFF
TGCAGCGTTGAAGTCCTTGGCAGGGGAGGCGAAAAACTGTTTTTT
>-|TRBV7-9|TRBJ2-7
CASSDEGKARGSSYEQYF
TGTGCCAGCAGCGATGAGGGGAAGGCGCGGGGATCCTCCTACGAGCAGTACTTC
>-|TRBV20-1|TRBJ2-7
CSASGGYEQYF
TGCAGTGCTAGCGGAGGGTACGAGCAGTACTTC
>-|TRBV7-3|TRBJ2-2
CASSLTATGELFF
TGTGCCAGCAGCCTGACGGCCACCGGGGAGCTGTTTTTT
>TRBD2|TRBV19|TRBJ2-1
CASSVPGLDQFF
TGTGCCAGTAGTGTCCCGGGACTAGATCAGTTCTTC
>-|TRBV2|TRBJ1-1
CASGGGKAFF
TGTGCCAGCGGGGGGGGGAAGGCTTTCTTT
>TRBD1|TRBV6-1|TRBJ1-1
CASRAGTGGTQKAFF
TGTGCCAGCAGGGCCGGGACAGGGGGCACCCAGAAGGCTTTCTTT
>-|TRBV5-1|TRBJ1-2
CASSLESPGGYTF
TGCGCCAGCAGCTTGGAATCTCCCGGTGGCTACACCTTC
>-|TRBV7-9|TRBJ2-5
CASSLNPSQETQYF
TGTGCCAGCAGCTTAAATCCCAGTCAAGAGACCCAGTACTTC
>TRBD1|TRBV5-1|TRBJ2-7
CASSKTGTGTYEQYF
TGCGCCAGCAGTAAAACCGGGACAGGAACCTACGAGCAGTACTTC
>TRBD1|TRBV7-2|TRBJ2-7
CASSSRTGKYEQYF
TGTGCCAGCAGCTCCCGGACAGGGAAATACGAGCAGTACTTC
>-|TRBV21-1|TRBJ1-4
CASSKEVRGLLRPREKLFF
TGTGCCAGCAGCAAAGAGGTCAGGGGTTTACTTCGGCCGAGGGAAAAACTGTTTTTT
>-|TRBV20-1|TRBJ2-7
CSAPGPAEQYF
TGCAGTGCTCCGGGCCCCGCGGAGCAGTACTTC
>TRBD1|TRBV5-1|TRBJ2-7
CASSPAGGPYEQYF
TGCGCCAGCAGCCCGGCAGGGGGCCCCTACGAGCAGTACTTC
>TRBD1|TRBV5-4|TRBJ1-4
CASSSPGQGNEKLFF
TGTGCCAGCAGCTCGCCGGGACAGGGAAATGAAAAACTGTTTTTT